This T cell receptor (beta chain) was sequenced in a study of tumor-infiltrating lymphocytes in oesophageal squamous cell carcinoma (dated by TCRdb to 2016 to 2017). Libraries were prepared through PCR. The listed sequencing device is Illumina HiSeq 2000. TCRdb itself trimmed the public reads at Q25 with fastp, ran MiXCR and retained productive beta chains. Rows merge per CDR3 protein into single entries with the most common DNA and genes. The sample table holds fewer than 20,000 distinct CDR3 sequences, of which 40% to 55% were seen once. About 42% of the sample rests with the top ten. This clonotype was seen many times. Its binding antigen is unknown. No base quality information exists; no much larger clone differs at one position. Its CDR3 holds 15 amino acids, cysteine through phenylalanine. Only the CDR3 region is kept as DNA, spanning 45 bases read in frame from base 1. The germline V end is reduced by 6 bases and the J end by 0 bases; junction bases left unmatched: 4. Taken from the germline V gene, the CDR1 and CDR2 loops are MNHNS and SASEGT.

The V gene is TRBV6-1 and the J gene is TRBJ2-1; 8 central bases correspond to TRBD2. Source material: blood. This sequence was found in a female donor with esophageal squamous cell carcinoma. The CDR3 sequence is CASRGLGSSYNEQFF. The nucleotide sequence reads TGTGCCAGCAGGGGACTAGGGAGCTCCTACAATGAGCAGTTCTTC.